This T cell receptor beta chain was identified during a study of blood T cell repertoires in COVID-19. Study context: Specimens from acute and convalescent COVID-19 originated in the United States, Italy and Spain. T cells, B-cell-depleted T cells, or PBMCs provided the cDNA or gDNA that served as material.

Authors' methods: Scientists estimated how many nucleated cells there were by amplifying reference gene primers. The method was immunoSEQ multiplex PCR; TCRdb's version includes in-frame clones alone and lacks a portion of them. V, J and clone size reflect that table, while D and trimming were determined from the DNA. The sample includes 250,000 to 350,000 clones, roughly 88% of them seen just once. Allocation to cohorts depended on clinical history reported by the participants. Germline trimming cut 5 bases from V and 2 bases from J; bases unmatched to any gene: 5. Germline V gene lookup returns CDR1 SEHNR and CDR2 FQNEAQ (reference sequence). The CDR3 covers 15 residues. Points on this clone: Additional DNA sequences in this sample encode the identical CDR3.

The sample taken for sequencing was PBMCs or T cells enriched from blood (not recorded which). This chain joins TRBV7-9 and TRBJ1-3, with TRBD1 matching over 8 bases. The clonotype comes from a woman younger than 45 who had recovered from COVID-19. The DNA of the CDR3 is TGTGCCAGCAGCAGAACGGGACAGGCTGGAAACACCATATATTTT. As protein: CASSRTGQAGNTIYF.